This is a list of T cell receptor beta chains from one sample in a study of blood T cell repertoires in COVID-19. TCRdb keeps only in-frame clones here, not all; method: immunoSEQ multiplex PCR. The sample has 95,000 to 100,000 clones; more than 75% are singletons. The sequenced sample was peripheral blood. The receptors derive from a woman in her twenties or thirties with acute or convalescent COVID-19. Each CDR3 is given with its conserved first and last residue. The D gene is left open where the match is weak. The size field is filled for only some rows; it gives once, few, many or a size class.

v_gene	j_gene	abundance	d_gene	CDR3nt	CDR3aa
TRBV4-2	TRBJ2-3	few	.	TGTGCCAGCAGCCAAGGTTCCGGGGTGCGCACAGATACGCAGTATTTT	CASSQGSGVRTDTQYF
TRBV9	TRBJ1-1	.	.	TGTGCCAGCAGCGTAGGGCCCCTGTCTGAAGCTTTCTTT	CASSVGPLSEAFF
TRBV7-2	TRBJ2-6	few	.	TGTGCCAGCAGCCCCGGGGGGGCCAACGTCCTGACTTTC	CASSPGGANVLTF
TRBV5-6	TRBJ1-1	.	.	TGTGCCAGCCGGACTATTGCGGGGAACACTGAAGCTTTCTTT	CASRTIAGNTEAFF
TRBV5-6	TRBJ1-4	.	.	TGTGCCAGCAGCCCGCCTGGAGGGGCTAATGAAAAACTGTTTTTT	CASSPPGGANEKLFF
TRBV30	TRBJ2-3	once	.	TGTGCCTGGGGTAGCGGATCTAGCACAGATACGCAGTATTTT	CAWGSGSSTDTQYF
TRBV28	TRBJ2-7	.	TRBD2	TGTGCCAGCAGTAGTCCCGGGGGGGCATCCTACGAGCAGTACTTC	CASSSPGGASYEQYF
TRBV11-1	TRBJ1-2	.	.	TGTGCCAGCAGCTTTCAGGCCTCTAACTATGGCTACACCTTC	CASSFQASNYGYTF
TRBV18	TRBJ1-2	.	.	TGTGCCAGCTCACCAGAGTATGATAACTATGGCTACACCTTC	CASSPEYDNYGYTF
TRBV10-2	TRBJ1-2	.	.	TGCGCCAGCAGTGAGGGCTTCCTTAAAGGCTACACCTTC	CASSEGFLKGYTF
TRBV6-1	TRBJ1-2	.	.	TGTGCCAGCAGTGAAGCGTGGGGGCAGGTGGGGCCCTATGGCTACACCTTC	CASSEAWGQVGPYGYTF
TRBV7-9	TRBJ1-4	once	TRBD1	TGTGCCAGCAGCTTAGGGGACAGGGACGATGAAAAACTGTTTTTT	CASSLGDRDDEKLFF
TRBV2	TRBJ2-3	.	TRBD2	TGTGCCAGCAGTGAAGGACTAGCGGTAACTTGGGATACGCAGTATTTT	CASSEGLAVTWDTQYF
TRBV5-1	TRBJ1-6	.	TRBD1	TGCGCCAGCAGCTTGGAGGGACAGGGGATGAATTCACCCCTCCACTTT	CASSLEGQGMNSPLHF
TRBV2	TRBJ1-2	many	TRBD1	TGTGCCAGCACTTTGAGCCAGGGGGCGAGGAGCGGCTACACCTTC	CASTLSQGARSGYTF
TRBV10-3	TRBJ2-3	.	TRBD2	TGTGCCATCGGGGGGACTAGCGGATCTAGCACAGATACGCAGTATTTT	CAIGGTSGSSTDTQYF
TRBV5-1	TRBJ2-1	once	TRBD1	TGCGCCAGCAGCCCCACAGGGGCGATGCAGTTCTTC	CASSPTGAMQFF
TRBV5-8	TRBJ1-4	.	TRBD1	TGTGCCAGCAGCTTCCCACAGGGGGCCGAAAAACTGTTTTTT	CASSFPQGAEKLFF
TRBV7-9	TRBJ1-2	.	TRBD1	TGTGCCAGCGGACAGGCGAACTATGGCTACACCTTC	CASGQANYGYTF
TRBV28	TRBJ2-3	.	TRBD1	TGTGCCAGCAGTTCATACATCCGGGACAGGGGGTTGGCAGATACGCAGTATTTT	CASSSYIRDRGLADTQYF
TRBV2	TRBJ1-5	.	.	TGTGCCAGCACAGCAGATCTAGACGTGGATCAGCCCCAGCATTTT	CASTADLDVDQPQHF
TRBV7-3	TRBJ1-3	.	.	TGTGCCAGCAGCTTACAGGGTGGAAACACCATATATTTT	CASSLQGGNTIYF
TRBV7-9	TRBJ2-7	once	.	TGTGCCAGCAGCTTAAATTCGGAGGGGCCTGCCTACGAGCAGTACTTC	CASSLNSEGPAYEQYF
TRBV29-1	TRBJ1-2	.	TRBD1	TGCAGCGTTGACGTGCGCCCCGGGACAGGGAATTTTGGCTACACCTTC	CSVDVRPGTGNFGYTF
TRBV2	TRBJ1-6	once	.	TGTGCCACAGGAGGGAATTCACCCCTCCACTTT	CATGGNSPLHF
TRBV2	TRBJ1-3	few	.	TGTGCCAGCAGTGGTTACGGTGGAAACACCATATATTTT	CASSGYGGNTIYF
TRBV14	TRBJ2-3	.	TRBD2	TGTGCCAGCAGACGCGGGGGTTTCACAGATACGCAGTATTTT	CASRRGGFTDTQYF
TRBV4-1	TRBJ1-2	.	.	TGCGCCAGCAGCCAACCCACAGACAGAGCTAACTATGGCTACACCTTC	CASSQPTDRANYGYTF
TRBV5-1	TRBJ1-6	.	.	TGCGCCAGCAGCTATACGACTACAACGAATTCACCCCTCCACTTT	CASSYTTTTNSPLHF
TRBV10-2	TRBJ1-5	.	.	TGCGCCAGCAGCCCGATTGGTACACAGCCCCAGCATTTT	CASSPIGTQPQHF
TRBV7-2	TRBJ1-5	.	.	TGTGCCAGCAGCCCATGGGGAGGGGGTCATCAGCCCCAGCATTTT	CASSPWGGGHQPQHF
TRBV6-1	TRBJ1-3	.	.	TGTGCCAGCAGCCGCGACAGGACCTCTGGAAACACCATATATTTT	CASSRDRTSGNTIYF
TRBV27	TRBJ2-5	.	.	TGTGCCAGCGCTCTCTGGGGGCAGGAGACCCAGTACTTC	CASALWGQETQYF
TRBV27	TRBJ1-6	.	.	TGTGCCAGCAGGAGAAGCTCCTATAATTCACCCCTCCACTTT	CASRRSSYNSPLHF
TRBV20-1	TRBJ1-1	.	.	TGCAGTGCTAGTCATCCCCAGGTGGGGAACACTGAAGCTTTCTTT	CSASHPQVGNTEAFF
TRBV12-3/TRBV12-4	TRBJ1-2	.	.	TGTGCCAGCAGCCCTGTCCTCTATGGCTACACCTTC	CASSPVLYGYTF
TRBV5-1	TRBJ1-4	few	TRBD1	TGCGCCAGCAGCTTGGAAGGGACAGGGGAGGAAAAACTGTTTTTT	CASSLEGTGEEKLFF
TRBV5-1	TRBJ2-7	.	.	TGCGCCAGCAGCTTGGGGGGAGCGACTCCCTACGAGCAGTACTTC	CASSLGGATPYEQYF
TRBV7-9	TRBJ2-7	.	.	TGTGCCAGCAGCCCCCCCCCGGACAGCGAGCAGTACTTC	CASSPPPDSEQYF
TRBV12-3/TRBV12-4	TRBJ1-5	once	.	TGTGCCAGCAGTCCCCCGGGGGTCCAGCCCCAGCATTTT	CASSPPGVQPQHF
TRBV3-1/TRBV3-2	TRBJ1-2	.	TRBD1	TGTGCCAGCAGCCAAGCTTGGACAGGGGTGGATGGCTACACCTTC	CASSQAWTGVDGYTF
TRBV11-2	TRBJ2-7	.	TRBD1	TGTGCCAGCAGCTCGGGACAGGCATCAAGCTACGAGCAGTACTTC	CASSSGQASSYEQYF
TRBV2	TRBJ2-2	.	TRBD1	TGTGCCAGCAGGGACAGGGGGCGTGAGGCTAGCGGGGAGCTGTTTTTT	CASRDRGREASGELFF
TRBV7-8	TRBJ2-7	.	.	TGTGCCAGCAGCCCTCTAGTAGTACCCGTGTACGAGCAGTACTTC	CASSPLVVPVYEQYF
TRBV5-1	TRBJ2-6	.	.	TGCGCCAGCAGCGTAGGGGCTGGGGCCAACGTCCTGACTTTC	CASSVGAGANVLTF
TRBV15	TRBJ2-1	once	.	TGTGCCACCAGCAGGGCGGGCCCTTACAATGAGCAGTTCTTC	CATSRAGPYNEQFF
TRBV2	TRBJ1-1	.	.	TGTGCCAGCTACAAGAACACTGAAGCTTTCTTT	CASYKNTEAFF
TRBV5-6	TRBJ2-6	many	.	TGTGCCAGCAGCTATAGACAGGCCCTATCTGGGGCCAACGTCCTGACTTTC	CASSYRQALSGANVLTF
TRBV7-9	TRBJ2-1	.	TRBD1	TGTGCCAGCAGCTCACATTCCGTCCGGGACAGGGAGTTCTTC	CASSSHSVRDREFF
TRBV13	TRBJ1-1	.	.	TGTGCCAGCAGGCCTATGAACACTGAAGCTTTCTTT	CASRPMNTEAFF